These 32 T cell receptor beta chains were all obtained from the same sample, sequenced in a study of control samples from healthy donors and cancer patients. Some clones are missing from TCRdb's copy, which holds only in-frame ones; the method was immunoSEQ multiplex PCR. The table has about 65,000 clones, about nine tenths seen once; the top ten hold 0.95% to 1.5%. Sample: PBMCs. Receptor source: a woman aged 45 to 65 with colorectal cancer.

The chain employs TRBV19 and TRBJ2-3, with D perhaps TRBD2 (6 bases). This CDR3 is 15 amino acids long. From germline, CDR1 is LNHDA and CDR2 SQIVND (reference sequence). Trimming removed 2 bases from V and 2 bases from J, with 11 bases in between. CDR3 residues: CASSIRAGTTDTQYF. The CDR3 region has the DNA TGTGCCAGTAGTATAAGGGCGGGGACCACAGATACGCAGTATTTT. The entire variable domain, with the rest obtained from reference TRBV19 and TRBJ2-3, is as follows: DGGITQSPKYLFRKEGQNVTLSCEQNLNHDAMYWYRQDPGQGLRLIYYSQIVNDFQKGDIAEGYSVSREKKESFPLTVTSAQKNPTAFYLCASSIRAGTTDTQYFGPGTRLTVL.

This chain uses TRBV2 with TRBJ2-2; TRBD1 matches 9 bases. Germline V lookup: CDR1 SNHLY, CDR2 FYNNEI. After removal of 6 bases from V and 5 bases from J, the junction contained 10 bases not matched to a gene. This CDR3 region has 16 residues. CDR3 in DNA: TGTGCCAGCAGAACGACAGGGGGAGTCCGGACCGGGGAGCTGTTTTTT. Translated: CASRTTGGVRTGELFF. Drawing the rest from reference TRBV2 and TRBJ2-2, the complete variable domain is EPEVTQTPSHQVTQMGQEVILRCVPISNHLYFYWYRQILGQKVEFLVSFYNNEISEKSEIFDDQFSVERPDGSNFTLKIRSTKLEDSAMYFCASRTTGGVRTGELFFGEGSRLTVL.

J is TRBJ1-4 and V is TRBV19; TRBD1 matches 8 bases. The CDR3 totals 15 residues. CDR1 and CDR2 from the germline V gene are LNHDA and SQIVND (reference sequence). V lost 5 bases, J lost 0 bases, and 2 bases stayed unmatched. For the CDR3, the DNA is TGTGCCAGTAGTGCACAGGGGGCAACTAATGAAAAACTGTTTTTT. Its protein product is CASSAQGATNEKLFF.

The chain is built from TRBV5-1 and TRBJ1-1, with D maybe TRBD1 (5 bases). The germline V and J ends were trimmed by 4 bases and 0 bases, with 19 bases remaining between them. CDR3 size: 17 residues. Germline V gene lookup returns CDR1 SGHRS and CDR2 YFSETQ. The chain's CDR3 is CASSLIGTRGMNTEAFF. The CDR3 DNA is TGCGCCAGCAGCCTAATAGGGACTCGTGGCATGAACACTGAAGCTTTCTTT.

The V and J genes are TRBV11-2 and TRBJ2-3, with D unresolved. Trimming took 0 bases from V and 8 from J, leaving 9 bases between them. Germline V lookup: CDR1 SGHAT, CDR2 FQNNGV. The CDR3 extends over 13 amino acids. CDR3 nucleotide sequence: TGTGCCAGCAGCTTAGATCTGGCAGCTACGCAGTATTTT. This translates into CASSLDLAATQYF.

This clone was recorded only once. This rearrangement joins TRBV11-2 to TRBJ2-7; the D is unclear. Per the germline V gene, CDR1 is SGHAT and CDR2 is FQNNGV. This CDR3 region has 13 residues. V lost 5 bases and J 7 bases, leaving 15 bases between the germline ends. This CDR3 reads CASSPTGPSEQYF. The CDR3 nucleotides read TGTGCCAGCAGCCCAACGGGCCCCTCTGAGCAGTACTTC.

The gene calls are TRBV5-1 and TRBJ2-7; tentatively, D is TRBD1 (6 bases). This CDR3 has 13 amino acids. Germline V lookup: CDR1 SGHRS, CDR2 YFSETQ. Trimming took off 4 bases at V and 2 bases at J, with 10 bases between the two ends. The CDR3 DNA is TGCGCCAGCAGCGCGACAGGTGCCTACGAGCAGTACTTC. Encoded protein: CASSATGAYEQYF.

There are a few counts of this clone. V and J are TRBV29-1 and TRBJ2-7, with D tentatively TRBD1 or TRBD2 (5 bases each). Germline CDR1 is SQVTM and CDR2 is ANQGSEA. Trimming stripped 7 bases from V and 7 bases from J, with 14 bases between. This CDR3 comprises 11 residues. The CDR3 here is CSARVRGEQYF. Here the CDR3 DNA reads TGCAGCGCCAGGGTTAGAGGGGAGCAGTACTTC.

The chain links TRBV28 to TRBJ1-5; no clear D gene. Trimming took 6 bases from V and 5 from J, leaving 14 bases between them. In germline, CDR1 is MDHEN, CDR2 SYDVKM. CDR3 size: 14 residues. CDR3 amino acids: CASSVADGYQPQHF. For the CDR3, the DNA is TGTGCCAGCAGCGTCGCGGACGGCTATCAGCCCCAGCATTTT.

The CDR3 sequence: CASEARRGRHTGELFF. The CDR3 DNA reads as TGTGCCAGCGAGGCCCGCCGGGGCAGGCACACCGGGGAGCTGTTTTTT. The chain combines TRBV2 with TRBJ2-2; D is tentatively TRBD1 or TRBD2 (5 bases each). CDR1 SNHLY and CDR2 FYNNEI come from the germline V gene. This CDR3 has 16 amino acids. V lost 8 bases, J lost 3 bases, and 19 bases lay in between.

This clone ranks as medium-sized. V is TRBV7-2 and J is TRBJ1-1, with D hard to call. CDR1 SGHTA and CDR2 FQGNSA come from the germline V gene. The length of the CDR3 is 12 residues. V lost 1 base and J lost 6, with 6 bases in between. Here the CDR3 reads CASSLGIAEAFF. The CDR3 bases are TGTGCCAGCAGCTTAGGGATCGCTGAAGCTTTCTTT.

J is TRBJ2-2 and V is TRBV19; the D gene is possibly TRBD1 (5 bases). Looked up from germline, CDR1 is LNHDA and CDR2 is SQIVND (reference sequence). CDR3 length equals 16 residues. Trimming stripped 3 bases from V and 2 bases from J, with 13 bases between. The CDR3 sequence: CASSMWQGINTGELFF. In DNA form, the CDR3 reads TGTGCCAGTAGTATGTGGCAGGGTATCAACACCGGGGAGCTGTTTTTT.

This clone was seen once. The J gene is TRBJ2-7, the V gene TRBV27; TRBD2 matches 7 bases. The J segment lost 0 bases and the V segment lost 0 bases, leaving 11 bases of the junction unmatched. The CDR3 loop spans 18 amino acids. The V gene's germline CDR1 is MNHEY and CDR2 SMNVEV (reference sequence). Written as DNA, the CDR3 is TGTGCCAGCAGTTTATCGGGTTGGGAGGGATCTGCCTCCTACGAGCAGTACTTC. Its translation is CASSLSGWEGSASYEQYF.

J is TRBJ2-1 and V is TRBV18; 12 nucleotides line up with TRBD2. CDR1 and CDR2 from the germline V gene are KGHSH and LQKENI. This CDR3 region has 16 residues. Trimming took 3 bases from V and 5 from J; bases not matched to a gene: 5. The CDR3 is CASSPPSGGVNNEQFF. DNA for the CDR3: TGTGCCAGCTCACCCCCTAGCGGGGGGGTGAACAATGAGCAGTTCTTC.

To note about this clone: One end of the junction is discordant with germline, which a read error may explain. This sample includes further DNA sequences coding for the same CDR3. The rearrangement links TRBV28 to TRBJ2-7; no definite D call. The germline gives CDR1 MDHEN, CDR2 SYDVKM. This CDR3 is 14 amino acids long. The CDR3, as DNA: TGTGCCAGCAGTTCCCACGGAAAGATATACGAGCAGTATTTC. It specifies CASSSHGKIYEQYF.

V usage is TRBV5-4 and J usage is TRBJ2-3, with TRBD2 identical over 7 bases. V shed 8 bases, J shed 1 base, and the junction held 7 bases outside the gene matches. This CDR3 region has 14 residues. CDR1 and CDR2 from the germline V gene are SGHNT and YYREEE (reference sequence). CDR3 nucleotide sequence: TGTGCCAGTAGGGCGGCGGGGGGCACAGATACGCAGTATTTT. Translating it yields CASRAAGGTDTQYF.

This chain connects TRBV7-8 to TRBJ1-5; D unresolved. The germline V gene encodes CDR1 SGHVS and CDR2 FQNEAQ. Trimming took 0 bases from V and 0 from J, leaving 12 bases between them. The CDR3 runs 17 residues. DNA of the CDR3: TGTGCCAGCAGCTTAGCCCTGGGTACGGGTAGCAATCAGCCCCAGCATTTT. Its translation: CASSLALGTGSNQPQHF.

The chain employs TRBV5-4 and TRBJ2-3; D may be TRBD2 (5 bases). The germline gives CDR1 SGHNT, CDR2 YYREEE (reference sequence). Deletions cut 4 bases from V and 6 bases from J, with 12 bases between. The CDR3 consists of 13 residues. CDR3 nucleotides: TGTGCCAGCAGCCAAGAGGTAGCGGATACGCAGTATTTT. Its protein product is CASSQEVADTQYF.

The V call is TRBV27, the J call TRBJ2-7; D gene unclear. Per the germline V gene, CDR1 is MNHEY and CDR2 is SMNVEV (reference sequence). CDR3 length: 13 residues. V dropped 6 bases and J dropped 4 bases, with 13 bases sitting between them. CDR3 nucleotides: TGTGCCAGCAGAGGGATCCGTCGGTACGAGCAGTACTTC. Translation gives CASRGIRRYEQYF.

The chain has TRBV18 and TRBJ1-5; TRBD1 aligns across 8 bases. CDR1 KGHSH and CDR2 LQKENI come from the germline V gene. The CDR3 has 15 residues. V trimming: 6 bases; J trimming: 4 bases; junction bases outside the gene matches: 8. The CDR3 DNA follows: TGTGCCAGCTCCCCCGGGACAGGAAATAATCAGCCCCAGCATTTT. It translates to CASSPGTGNNQPQHF.

The chain couples TRBV18 to TRBJ2-7; no reliable D call. The length of the CDR3 is 13 residues. In germline, CDR1 is KGHSH, CDR2 LQKENI. V was trimmed by 1 base and J by 0 bases, leaving 4 bases between them. The CDR3 reads CASSPLPSYEQYF. CDR3 bases: TGTGCCAGCTCACCACTCCCCTCCTACGAGCAGTACTTC.

The chain joins TRBV3-1 (or the pseudogene TRBV3-2) to TRBJ1-2; no reliable D call. CDR3 length equals 15 residues. V was trimmed by 4 bases and J by 4 bases, leaving 16 bases between them. Germline V CDR1 and CDR2: LGHDT, YNNKEL (reference sequence). The CDR3 spells CASSPRAGLGYGYTF. As DNA, the CDR3 is TGTGCCAGCAGCCCCCGGGCAGGCCTAGGCTATGGCTACACCTTC.

This clone was seen only once. This chain joins TRBV2 and TRBJ1-2; maybe TRBD1 (5 bases). CDR1 is SNHLY and CDR2 is FYNNEI in the germline V gene. The CDR3 has 11 residues. V was clipped by 6 bases and J by 4 bases, with 6 bases between them. The CDR3 sequence: CASRTAYGYTF. The DNA of the CDR3 is TGTGCCAGCAGGACAGCCTATGGCTACACCTTC. Supplemented by reference TRBV2 and TRBJ1-2, the full variable domain reads EPEVTQTPSHQVTQMGQEVILRCVPISNHLYFYWYRQILGQKVEFLVSFYNNEISEKSEIFDDQFSVERPDGSNFTLKIRSTKLEDSAMYFCASRTAYGYTFGSGTRLTVV.

This rearrangement joins TRBV18 to TRBJ2-7, with D unresolved. Looked up from germline, CDR1 is KGHSH and CDR2 is LQKENI. The CDR3 is made up of 13 amino acids. V was pared by 5 bases and J by 3 bases, with 11 bases between. The CDR3 region has the DNA TGTGCCAGCTCAACTCAAGCGCACTACGAGCAGTACTTC. It specifies CASSTQAHYEQYF.

On this clone itself: The same CDR3 arises from other DNA sequences in this sample as well. The V gene is TRBV7-2, the J gene TRBJ1-5; 7 nucleotides match TRBD1. The germline V gene encodes CDR1 SGHTA and CDR2 FQGNSA. The junction had 4 bases not matched to a gene; V was cut back by 4 bases and J by 4 bases. The CDR3 consists of 14 residues. CDR3 in amino acids: CASSSDRSNQPQHF. The CDR3 nucleotides are TGTGCCAGCAGCTCGGACAGGTCAAATCAGCCCCAGCATTTT.

A note on this clone: One junction end does not reproduce the germline sequence, and a read error may be involved. The gene calls are TRBV4-2 and TRBJ2-7; D call uncertain. Germline loops: CDR1 LGHNA, CDR2 YNFKEQ. The CDR3 runs 14 residues. The DNA of the CDR3 is TGTGCCAGCAGCCCCCCCGTCGAAGGCGCCCAGCTGCACTTC. Its translation is CASSPPVEGAQLHF.

The V gene is TRBV5-3, the J gene TRBJ2-1; D remains unclear. TRBV5-3 is flagged as an ORF with uncertain function. V lost 8 bases, J lost 0 bases, and 12 bases lay in between. This CDR3 has 14 residues. DNA of the CDR3: TGTGCCAGGTTGCGGTTCGGCTCCTACAATGAGCAGTTCTTC. It translates to CARLRFGSYNEQFF.

In DNA form, the CDR3 reads TGTGCCAGCAGTTTAAGGGCACGATCAGACTACGAGCAGTACTTC. Translated: CASSLRARSDYEQYF. The V gene is TRBV27, the J gene TRBJ2-7, with D unclear. V gave up 2 bases and J gave up 3 bases, with 14 bases separating them. This CDR3 has 15 amino acids. CDR1 and CDR2 from the germline V gene are MNHEY and SMNVEV (reference sequence).

CDR3 in amino acids: CASSGRGDYGYTF. The CDR3 DNA reads TGTGCCAGCAGTGGCAGGGGGGACTATGGCTACACCTTC. J is TRBJ1-2 and V is TRBV28; 7 bases are shared with TRBD1. Germline assignment: CDR1 MDHEN and CDR2 SYDVKM. The CDR3 length is 13 residues. Trimming cost V 5 bases and J 3 bases; bases outside gene matches: 3.

The chain is built from TRBV2 and TRBJ2-7; TRBD2 matches at 7 bases. Unmatched junction bases numbered 8, after V lost 6 bases and J lost 3 bases. The CDR3 covers 14 residues. The germline V gene encodes CDR1 SNHLY and CDR2 FYNNEI. The CDR3 DNA reads as TGTGCCAGCAGCTTCGGGAGGAGGGGCTACGAGCAGTACTTC. Residues: CASSFGRRGYEQYF.

This chain uses TRBV10-3 with TRBJ1-3, with TRBD1 as a possible D gene (5 bases). The CDR3 contains 16 residues. Trimming pared 3 bases from V and 11 bases from J, leaving 23 bases between. Per the germline V gene, CDR1 is ENHRY and CDR2 is SYGVKD. The CDR3 DNA is TGTGCCATCAGTGACGTTAACAGGCCTTCAAATTTCGCCATATATTTT. Translation gives CAISDVNRPSNFAIYF.

This rearrangement joins TRBV15 to TRBJ1-5, with D unclear. The ends were cut back, 1 base at V and 11 bases at J, with 12 bases in the middle. CDR3 length equals 13 residues. Germline-derived CDR1 and CDR2 are LNHNV and YYDKDF (reference sequence). This chain's CDR3 is CATSRGKDGAQHF. DNA for the CDR3: TGTGCCACCAGCAGAGGAAAGGATGGGGCCCAGCATTTT.